What follows are 17 T cell receptor beta chains derived from one specimen sequenced in a study of T cells in Graves' hyperthyroidism and ophthalmopathy. Amplification yielded TCR beta CDR3 regions, with RNA transcripts as the source. When the TCR CDR3 underwent first-round RT-PCR, the HTBI primer set was used. One entry per CDR3 protein, called by TCRdb with MiXCR from the multiplex PCR reads. Of about 550,000 distinct CDR3 sequences listed, about a fifth were seen once; the top ten hold around 27%. Sequencing used blood. The receptors derive from a young man with Graves' hyperthyroidism.

The chain recombines TRBV6-1 with TRBJ2-6; D not certain. Germline V gives CDR1 MNHNS, CDR2 SASEGT. The germline V and J ends were trimmed by 8 bases and 1 base, with 6 bases remaining between them. The CDR3 is 13 residues long. CDR3 bases: TGTGCCAGCTATAAATCTGGGGCCAACGTCCTGACTTTC. Translated: CASYKSGANVLTF.

The rearrangement joins TRBV2 to TRBJ2-4; D is uncertain. This CDR3 spans 11 amino acids. V lost 5 bases to trimming and J lost 9 bases, with 8 bases between them. In germline, CDR1 is SNHLY, CDR2 FYNNEI. CDR3 DNA: TGTGCCAGCAGTATTAAGGTCATTCAGTACTTC. It yields the protein CASSIKVIQYF.

This chain connects TRBV6-5 to TRBJ2-7, with unresolved D. From germline, CDR1 is MNHEY and CDR2 SVGAGI. The CDR3 totals 16 residues. V dropped 2 bases and J dropped 2 bases, with 16 bases sitting between them. The CDR3 here is CASSYLDDAGTYEQYF. The CDR3 DNA reads TGTGCCAGCAGTTACCTGGACGACGCAGGCACCTACGAGCAGTACTTC.

This clonotype was seen once. The J gene is TRBJ2-7, the V gene TRBV3-1; TRBD1 agrees at 7 bases. V lost 4 bases, J lost 2 bases, and 8 bases stayed unmatched. The CDR3 sequence is 15 residues long. Germline V gene lookup returns CDR1 LGHDT and CDR2 YNNKEL (reference sequence). CDR3 region: CASSPGQDVPYEQYF. CDR3 coding DNA: TGTGCCAGCAGCCCTGGACAGGACGTACCCTACGAGCAGTACTTC.

In this sample, this clonotype turned up many times. This CDR3 is CATSAPDRDIQYF. The CDR3, as DNA: TGTGCCACCAGTGCTCCCGACAGGGACATTCAGTACTTC. This chain joins TRBV24-1 and TRBJ2-4; 7 bases are a match to TRBD1. The V gene's germline CDR1 is KGHDR and CDR2 SFDVKD. The CDR3 is 13 amino acids. V lost 5 bases and J lost 8; bases outside the gene matches: 5.

There are many counts of this clonotype. The rearrangement joins TRBV19 to TRBJ1-2, with a tentative D call TRBD1 (5 bases). The CDR3 consists of 12 residues. V lost 5 bases, J lost 8 bases, and 12 bases lay in between. From germline, CDR1 is LNHDA and CDR2 SQIVND (reference sequence). The CDR3: CASSSRGGGYTF. The CDR3 DNA is TGTGCCAGTAGTTCTCGGGGCGGCGGCTACACCTTC.

This clonotype was recorded once. V gene TRBV19 combines with J gene TRBJ2-7; 8 bases align to TRBD1. Trimming took 5 bases from V and 5 from J; bases not matched to a gene: 8. The CDR3 sequence is 14 residues long. Germline V gives CDR1 LNHDA, CDR2 SQIVND (reference sequence). CDR3 residues: CASSSRTGLNEQYF. For the CDR3, the DNA is TGTGCCAGTAGTTCACGGACAGGGCTCAACGAGCAGTACTTC. Variable domain in full (rest from reference TRBV19 and TRBJ2-7): DGGITQSPKYLFRKEGQNVTLSCEQNLNHDAMYWYRQDPGQGLRLIYYSQIVNDFQKGDIAEGYSVSREKKESFPLTVTSAQKNPTAFYLCASSSRTGLNEQYFGPGTRLTVT.

This clonotype was seen repeatedly, ten times or more. The chain is built from TRBV28 and TRBJ1-5; 7 bases match TRBD1. This CDR3 region has 15 residues. In germline, CDR1 is MDHEN, CDR2 SYDVKM. V trimming: 3 bases; J trimming: 6 bases; junction bases outside the gene matches: 8. CDR3: CASSFRQGNGQPQHF. CDR3 in DNA: TGTGCCAGCAGTTTCCGACAGGGCAACGGTCAGCCCCAGCATTTT.

This clonotype was seen many times. Germline and junction disagree at one end, which may indicate a read error. The chain employs TRBV11-2 and TRBJ2-5; D is undetermined. The CDR3 covers 14 residues. Germline CDR1 is SGHAT and CDR2 is FQNNGV. CDR3 DNA sequence: TGTGCCAGCAGTTTAGGTGGCACGGGAGAGACCCAGTACTTC. Residues: CASSLGGTGETQYF.

This clonotype was seen a handful of times. This may be a read error, as it is one base from a much larger clone. The V gene is TRBV5-1, the J gene TRBJ1-1; no definite D call. The CDR3 has 15 residues. In germline, CDR1 is SGHRS, CDR2 YFSETQ. The CDR3 here is CASSLADRPNTESFF. CDR3 DNA: TGCGCCAGCAGCTTGGCCGATCGACCGAACACTGAATCTTTCTTT.

This clonotype was counted ten times or more. The gene calls are TRBV6-5 and TRBJ1-2; unclear D gene. Germline values: CDR1 MNHEY, CDR2 SVGAGI. The CDR3 is made up of 13 amino acids. The V end lost 1 base, the J end lost 8 bases, and 11 bases lay between the germline ends. The CDR3 is CASSYFKGEGYTF. In DNA form, the CDR3 reads TGTGCCAGCAGTTACTTTAAGGGAGAAGGCTACACCTTC.

The sample holds a few counts of this clonotype. This rearrangement joins TRBV25-1 to TRBJ1-5; D gene uncertain. The CDR3 contains 17 residues. V lost 2 bases, J lost 15 bases, and 29 bases lay in between. Germline V gene data show CDR1 as MGHDK and CDR2 as SYGVNS. In nucleotides, the CDR3 is TGTGCCAGCAGTGAACCGCCTCGGACCCCCGGGGATGGCCGAAGGCATTTT. Translation: CASSEPPRTPGDGRRHF.

The chain couples TRBV6-2 or TRBV6-3 to TRBJ1-5, with D possibly matching TRBD1 (5 bases). CDR3 length: 16 residues. Germline assignment: CDR1 MNHEY and CDR2 SVGEGT. V was clipped by 5 bases and J by 5 bases, with 19 bases between them. The CDR3 region has the DNA TGTGCCAGCAGTCCTAGCCTAACAGGAACCTATCAGCCCCAGCATTTT. Amino acid sequence: CASSPSLTGTYQPQHF.

The V and J genes are TRBV2 and TRBJ1-2, with D maybe TRBD1 (5 bases). The CDR3 has 13 residues. Germline loops: CDR1 SNHLY, CDR2 FYNNEI. V lost 6 bases to trimming and J lost 0 bases, with 8 bases between them. CDR3: CASRGDANYGYTF. The CDR3 region has the DNA TGTGCCAGCAGGGGGGACGCTAACTATGGCTACACCTTC.

This clonotype occurred many times. J is TRBJ2-5 and V is TRBV5-6; 8 nucleotides align to TRBD1. The CDR3 length is 14 residues. V was clipped by 3 bases and J by 1 base; unmatched bases: 2. CDR1 and CDR2 (germline): SGHDT, YYEEEE. CDR3 sequence (DNA): TGTGCCAGCAGCTCGACAGGGGTCCAAGAGACCCAGTACTTC. Encoded protein: CASSSTGVQETQYF.

In this sample, this clonotype turned up many times. The CDR3 spells CASGFLNTEAFF. The CDR3 nucleotides read TGTGCTAGTGGTTTCTTGAACACTGAAGCTTTCTTT. The chain employs TRBV12-5 and TRBJ1-1; D gene ambiguous. The CDR3 covers 12 residues. CDR1 is LGHNT and CDR2 is FRNRAP in the germline V gene. Trimming pared 3 bases from V and 0 bases from J, leaving 2 bases between.

V usage is TRBV3-1 and J usage is TRBJ1-5; possible D gene TRBD1, 6 bases. Germline-derived CDR1 and CDR2 are LGHDT and YNNKEL (reference sequence). Deletions cut 1 base from V and 6 bases from J, with 13 bases between. The CDR3 extends over 15 amino acids. The CDR3 sequence is CASSQGMGGRQPQHF. DNA of the CDR3: TGTGCCAGCAGCCAAGGGATGGGGGGCCGTCAGCCCCAGCATTTT. Looking up the rest from reference TRBV3-1 and TRBJ1-5 gives the full variable domain: DTAVSQTPKYLVTQMGNDKSIKCEQNLGHDTMYWYKQDSKKFLKIMFSYNNKELIINETVPNRFSPKSPDKAHLNLHINSLELGDSAVYFCASSQGMGGRQPQHFGDGTRLSIL.